This passage covers 10 T cell receptor beta chains from one sample sequenced in a study of monozygotic twins with inflammatory bowel disease. For each CDR3 protein, TCRdb gives one entry from its re-call of the 5' RACE reads, without DNA. The sample table includes 200,000 to 250,000 distinct CDR3 sequences. Source material: blood. These receptors all come from a human donor with ulcerative colitis or Crohn's disease, or a healthy co-twin of an affected twin (not recorded which).

The chain uses TRBV12-3 or TRBV12-4 and TRBJ2-2; the D gene TCRdb calls, TRBD1, cannot be checked with no DNA. The CDR3 contains 15 residues. CDR3 amino acids: CASSWGASDTGELFF.

V gene TRBV29-1 combines with J gene TRBJ2-7; TCRdb names TRBD1, which stays unverified in the absence of DNA. The CDR3 extends over 13 amino acids. Germline V lookup: CDR1 SQVTM, CDR2 ANQGSEA. This CDR3 reads CSVSTVSINEQYF.

The CDR3 sequence: CASSPGVSGGTVVETQYF. The genes are TRBV11-3 and TRBJ2-5; lacking DNA, the TRBD1 call made by TCRdb goes unchecked. Germline V lookup: CDR1 SGHNT, CDR2 YENEEA. This CDR3 contains 18 residues.

V and J are TRBV11-1 and TRBJ1-1; TCRdb outputs TRBD1, but without DNA this stays unchecked. This CDR3 contains 18 residues. The germline CDR1 and CDR2 sequences are SGHAT and FQDESV (reference sequence). The CDR3 sequence: CASNKPGTSALETTEAFF. The entire variable domain, with the rest obtained from reference TRBV11-1 and TRBJ1-1, is as follows: EAEVAQSPRYKITEKSQAVAFWCDPISGHATLYWYRQILGQGPELLVQFQDESVVDDSQLPKDRFSAERLKGVDSTLKIQPAELGDSAMYLCASNKPGTSALETTEAFFGQGTRLTVV.

This chain links TRBV6-5 with TRBJ2-5; lacking DNA, the TRBD2 call made by TCRdb goes unchecked. The CDR3 consists of 13 residues. Germline V CDR1 and CDR2: MNHEY, SVGAGI. CDR3: CASSRTSRETQYF.

The rearrangement links TRBV6-2 or TRBV6-3 to TRBJ1-5. From germline, CDR1 is MNHEY and CDR2 SVGEGT. The CDR3 covers 12 residues. CDR3: CASSGINQPQHF.

This chain connects TRBV7-2 to TRBJ2-2; without DNA, the TCRdb call of TRBD1 cannot be checked. The CDR3 consists of 13 residues. CDR1 is SGHTA, CDR2 FQGNSA, per germline. This CDR3 reads CASRERDTGELSF. Full variable domain (rest looked up from reference TRBV7-2 and TRBJ2-2): GAGVSQSPSNKVTEKGKDVELRCDPISGHTALYWYRQSLGQGLEFLIYFQGNSAPDKSGLPSDRFSAERTGGSVSTLTIQRTQQEDSAVYLCASRERDTGELSFGEGSRLTVL.

The chain employs TRBV20-1 and TRBJ2-7; the D call from TCRdb, TRBD2, cannot be confirmed without DNA. This CDR3 region has 16 residues. Germline lookup yields CDR1 DFQATT and CDR2 SNEGSKA (reference sequence). The CDR3 loop reads CSASLSSGGGPYEQYF.

This chain joins TRBV11-3 and TRBJ2-1. CDR1 is SGHNT and CDR2 is YENEEA in the germline V gene. The CDR3 runs to 15 residues. The chain's CDR3 is CASSLGTTTPNEQFF.

The chain uses TRBV6-5 and TRBJ1-4; as DNA is missing, the TRBD1 call by TCRdb cannot be tested. This CDR3 comprises 16 residues. Per the germline V gene, CDR1 is MNHEY and CDR2 is SVGAGI. CDR3 sequence reads: CASSSPNGAEREKLFF.